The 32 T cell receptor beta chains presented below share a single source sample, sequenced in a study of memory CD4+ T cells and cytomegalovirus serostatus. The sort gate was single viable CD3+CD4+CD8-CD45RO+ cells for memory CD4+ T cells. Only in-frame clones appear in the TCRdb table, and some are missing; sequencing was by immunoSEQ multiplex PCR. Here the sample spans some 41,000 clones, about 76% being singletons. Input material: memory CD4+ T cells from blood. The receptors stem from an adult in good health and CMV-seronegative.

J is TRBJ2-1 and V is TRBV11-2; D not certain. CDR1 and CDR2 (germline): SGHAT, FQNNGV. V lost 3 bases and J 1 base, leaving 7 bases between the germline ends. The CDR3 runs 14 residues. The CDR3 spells CASSFTASYNEQFF. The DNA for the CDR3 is TGTGCCAGCAGCTTCACTGCTTCCTACAATGAGCAGTTCTTC.

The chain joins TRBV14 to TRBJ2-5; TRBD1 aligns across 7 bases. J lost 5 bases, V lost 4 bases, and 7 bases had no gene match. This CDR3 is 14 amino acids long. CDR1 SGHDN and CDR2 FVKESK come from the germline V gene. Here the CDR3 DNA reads TGTGCCAGCAGCCTAACAGGGGCGGCCGAGACCCAGTACTTC. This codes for CASSLTGAAETQYF.

The DNA of the CDR3 is TGTGCCAGCTTAAACGAGCAGTACTTC. Translation: CASLNEQYF. V gene TRBV21-1 combines with J gene TRBJ2-7; the tabulated D call, TRBD2, remains unverified against the DNA. TRBV21-1 is a pseudogene. The CDR3 length is 9 residues.

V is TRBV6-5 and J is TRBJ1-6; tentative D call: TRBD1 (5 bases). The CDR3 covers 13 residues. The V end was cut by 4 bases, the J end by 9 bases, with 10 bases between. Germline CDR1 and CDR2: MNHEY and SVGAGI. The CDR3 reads CASSWDESSPLHF. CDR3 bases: TGTGCCAGCAGTTGGGACGAGTCTTCACCCCTCCACTTT.

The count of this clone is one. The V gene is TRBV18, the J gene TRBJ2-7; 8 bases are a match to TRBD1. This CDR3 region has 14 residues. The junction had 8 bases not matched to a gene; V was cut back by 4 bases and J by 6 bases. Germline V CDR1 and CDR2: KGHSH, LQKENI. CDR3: CASSRGTGGGEQYF. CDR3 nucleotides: TGTGCCAGCTCACGGGGGACAGGAGGAGGCGAGCAGTACTTC.

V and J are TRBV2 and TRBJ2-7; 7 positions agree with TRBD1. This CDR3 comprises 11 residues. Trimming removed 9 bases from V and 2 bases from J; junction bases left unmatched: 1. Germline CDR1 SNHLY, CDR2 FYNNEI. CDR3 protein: CASGTAYEQYF. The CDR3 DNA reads TGTGCCAGTGGGACAGCCTACGAGCAGTACTTC.

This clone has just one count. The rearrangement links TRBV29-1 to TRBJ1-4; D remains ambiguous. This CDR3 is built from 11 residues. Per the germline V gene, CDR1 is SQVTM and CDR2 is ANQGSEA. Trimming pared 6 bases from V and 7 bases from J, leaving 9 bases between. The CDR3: CSVGEGEKLFF. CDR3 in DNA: TGCAGCGTAGGAGAGGGTGAAAAACTGTTTTTT.

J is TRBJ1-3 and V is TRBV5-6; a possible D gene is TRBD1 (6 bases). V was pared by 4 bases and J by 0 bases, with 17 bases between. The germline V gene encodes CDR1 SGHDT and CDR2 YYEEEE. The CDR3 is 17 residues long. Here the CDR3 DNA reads TGTGCCAGCAGCCGACACGGACAGTCCAACTCTGGAAACACCATATATTTT. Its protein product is CASSRHGQSNSGNTIYF.

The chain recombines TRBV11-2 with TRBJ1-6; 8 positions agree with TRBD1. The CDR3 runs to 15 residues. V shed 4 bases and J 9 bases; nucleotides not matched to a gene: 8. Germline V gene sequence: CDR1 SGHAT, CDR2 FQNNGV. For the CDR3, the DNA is TGTGCCAGCAGCTCACTCAGGGGGCTAAGTTCACCCCTCCACTTT. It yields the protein CASSSLRGLSSPLHF.

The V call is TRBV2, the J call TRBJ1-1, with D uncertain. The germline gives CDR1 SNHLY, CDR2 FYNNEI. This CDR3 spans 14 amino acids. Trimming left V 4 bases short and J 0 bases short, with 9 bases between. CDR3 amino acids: CASSGQTVNTEAFF. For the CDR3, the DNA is TGTGCCAGCAGTGGTCAGACTGTGAACACTGAAGCTTTCTTT.

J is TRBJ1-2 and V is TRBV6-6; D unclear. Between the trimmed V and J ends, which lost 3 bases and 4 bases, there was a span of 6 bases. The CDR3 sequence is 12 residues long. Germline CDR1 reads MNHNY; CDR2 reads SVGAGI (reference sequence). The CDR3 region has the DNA TGTGCCAGCAGTTATCGGGGCTATGGCTACACCTTC. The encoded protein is CASSYRGYGYTF.

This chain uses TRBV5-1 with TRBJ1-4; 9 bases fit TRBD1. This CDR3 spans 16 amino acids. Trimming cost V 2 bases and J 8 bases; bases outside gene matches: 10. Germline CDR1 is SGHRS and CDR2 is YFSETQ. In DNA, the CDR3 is TGCGCCAGCAGCTTAGGAACCGGGACAGGGAACGAAAAACTGTTTTTT. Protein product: CASSLGTGTGNEKLFF.

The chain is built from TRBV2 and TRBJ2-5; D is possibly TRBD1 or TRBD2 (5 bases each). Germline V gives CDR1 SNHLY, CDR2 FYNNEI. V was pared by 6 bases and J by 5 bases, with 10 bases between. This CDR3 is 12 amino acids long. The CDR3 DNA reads TGTGCCAGCAGGGGGGAAGCGGAGACCCAGTACTTC. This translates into CASRGEAETQYF.

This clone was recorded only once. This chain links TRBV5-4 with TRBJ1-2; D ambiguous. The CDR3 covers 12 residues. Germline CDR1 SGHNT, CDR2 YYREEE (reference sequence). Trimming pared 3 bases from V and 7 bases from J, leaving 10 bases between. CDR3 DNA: TGTGCCAGCAGCTATACAGAACTTGGCTACACCTTC. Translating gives CASSYTELGYTF.

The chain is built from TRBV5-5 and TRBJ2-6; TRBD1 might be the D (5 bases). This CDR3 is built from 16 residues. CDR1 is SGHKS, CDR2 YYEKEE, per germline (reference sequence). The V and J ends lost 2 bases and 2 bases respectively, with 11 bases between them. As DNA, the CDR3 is TGTGCCAGCAGCTTAGGTCCAGGGACTGGGGCCAACGTCCTGACTTTC. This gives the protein CASSLGPGTGANVLTF.

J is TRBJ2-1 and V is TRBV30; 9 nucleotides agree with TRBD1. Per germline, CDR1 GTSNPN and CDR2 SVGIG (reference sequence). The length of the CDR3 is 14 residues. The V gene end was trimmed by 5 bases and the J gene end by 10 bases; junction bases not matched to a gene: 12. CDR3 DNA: TGTGCCTGGCACCCGGGACAGGGTCGGAGGGAGCAGTTCTTC. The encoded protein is CAWHPGQGRREQFF.

Here the CDR3 DNA reads TGTGCCAGCAGCTTAGGCGGGGTCGATGGCTACACCTTC. Its protein is CASSLGGVDGYTF. The chain has TRBV7-9 and TRBJ1-2; D is undetermined. Trimming removed 1 base from V and 6 bases from J, with 9 bases in between. There are 13 residues in the CDR3. Germline CDR1 reads SEHNR; CDR2 reads FQNEAQ (reference sequence).

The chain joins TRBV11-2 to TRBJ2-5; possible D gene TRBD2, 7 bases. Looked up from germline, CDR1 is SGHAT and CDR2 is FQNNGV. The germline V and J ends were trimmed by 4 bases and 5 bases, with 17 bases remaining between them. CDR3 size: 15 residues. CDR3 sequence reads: CASSSKRGGGETQYF. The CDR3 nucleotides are TGTGCCAGCAGCTCCAAAAGGGGGGGCGGGGAGACCCAGTACTTC. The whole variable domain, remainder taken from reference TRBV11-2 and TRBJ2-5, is EAGVAQSPRYKIIEKRQSVAFWCNPISGHATLYWYQQILGQGPKLLIQFQNNGVVDDSQLPKDRFSAERLKGVDSTLKIQPAKLEDSAVYLCASSSKRGGGETQYFGPGTRLLVL.

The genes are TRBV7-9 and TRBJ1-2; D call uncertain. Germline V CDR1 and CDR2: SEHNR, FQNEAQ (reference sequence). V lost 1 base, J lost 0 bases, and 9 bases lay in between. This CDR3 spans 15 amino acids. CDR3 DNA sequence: TGTGCCAGCAGCTTAGGGCGTGGAGCTAACTATGGCTACACCTTC. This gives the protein CASSLGRGANYGYTF. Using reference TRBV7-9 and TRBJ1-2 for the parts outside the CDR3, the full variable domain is DTGVSQNPRHKITKRGQNVTFRCDPISEHNRLYWYRQTLGQGPEFLTYFQNEAQLEKSRLLSDRFSAERPKGSFSTLEIQRTEQGDSAMYLCASSLGRGANYGYTFGSGTRLTVV.

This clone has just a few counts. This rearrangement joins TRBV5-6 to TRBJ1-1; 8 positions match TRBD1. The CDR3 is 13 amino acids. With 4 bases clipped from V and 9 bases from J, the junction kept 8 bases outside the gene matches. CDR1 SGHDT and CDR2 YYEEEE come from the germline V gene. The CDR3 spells CASSLRRGQKAFF. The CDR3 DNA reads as TGTGCCAGCAGCCTCCGCAGGGGGCAGAAAGCTTTCTTT.

The DNA of the CDR3 is TGTGCCAGCAGCCGGGGCCCCACAGATACGCAGTATTTT. It specifies CASSRGPTDTQYF. The chain is built from TRBV7-3 and TRBJ2-3; D possibly matches TRBD1 or TRBD2 (5 bases each). Germline CDR1 reads SGHTA; CDR2 reads FQGTGA. Trimming cost V 5 bases and J 2 bases, with 8 bases left between them. There are 13 residues in the CDR3.

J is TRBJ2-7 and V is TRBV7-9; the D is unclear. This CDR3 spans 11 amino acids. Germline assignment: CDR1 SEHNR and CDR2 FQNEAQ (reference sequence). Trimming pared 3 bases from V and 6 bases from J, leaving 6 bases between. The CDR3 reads CASSFYVEQYF. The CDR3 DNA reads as TGTGCCAGCAGCTTTTACGTCGAGCAGTACTTC.

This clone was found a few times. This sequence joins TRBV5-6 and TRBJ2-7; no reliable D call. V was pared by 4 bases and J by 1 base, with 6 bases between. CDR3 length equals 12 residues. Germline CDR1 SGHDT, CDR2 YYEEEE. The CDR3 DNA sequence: TGTGCCAGCAGCCGTAGATCCTACGAGCAGTACTTC. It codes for CASSRRSYEQYF.

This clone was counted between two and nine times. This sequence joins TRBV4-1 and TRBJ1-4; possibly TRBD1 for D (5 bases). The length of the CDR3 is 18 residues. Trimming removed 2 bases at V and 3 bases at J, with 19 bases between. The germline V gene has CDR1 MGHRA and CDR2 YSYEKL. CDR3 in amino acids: CASSQRPLGVRANEKLFF. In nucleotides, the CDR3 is TGCGCCAGCAGCCAACGCCCCCTAGGGGTTAGGGCTAATGAAAAACTGTTTTTT.

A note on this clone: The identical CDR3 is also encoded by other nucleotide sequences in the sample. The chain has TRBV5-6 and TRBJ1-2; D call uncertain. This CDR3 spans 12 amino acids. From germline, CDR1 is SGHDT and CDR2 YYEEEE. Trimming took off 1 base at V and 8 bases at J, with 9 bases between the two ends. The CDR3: CASSLSGYGYTF. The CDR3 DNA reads TGTGCCAGCAGCTTGAGCGGGTACGGCTACACCTTC.

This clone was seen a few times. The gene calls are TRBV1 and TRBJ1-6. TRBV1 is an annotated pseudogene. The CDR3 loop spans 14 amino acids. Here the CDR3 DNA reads TGCACCAGCAGCTTTATCAGCGGGCATTCACCCCTCCACTTT. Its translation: CTSSFISGHSPLHF.

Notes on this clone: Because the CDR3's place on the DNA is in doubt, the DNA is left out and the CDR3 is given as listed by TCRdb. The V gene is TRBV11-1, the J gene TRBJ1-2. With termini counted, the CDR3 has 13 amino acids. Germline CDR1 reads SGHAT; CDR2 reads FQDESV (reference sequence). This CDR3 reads CASEFGAGYGYTF.

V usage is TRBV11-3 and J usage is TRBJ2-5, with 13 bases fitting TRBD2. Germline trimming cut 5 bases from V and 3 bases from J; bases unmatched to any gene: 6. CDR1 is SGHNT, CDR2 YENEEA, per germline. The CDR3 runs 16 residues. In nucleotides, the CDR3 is TGTGCCAGCAGCAAGGGACTAGCGGGGAGAGAAGAGACCCAGTACTTC. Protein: CASSKGLAGREETQYF.

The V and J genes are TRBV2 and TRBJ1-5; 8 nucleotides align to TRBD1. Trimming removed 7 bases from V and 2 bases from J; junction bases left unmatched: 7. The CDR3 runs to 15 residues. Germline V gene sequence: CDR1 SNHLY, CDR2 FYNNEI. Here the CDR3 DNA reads TGTGCCAGCAATAACGGACAGGGAGGCAATCAGCCCCAGCATTTT. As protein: CASNNGQGGNQPQHF.

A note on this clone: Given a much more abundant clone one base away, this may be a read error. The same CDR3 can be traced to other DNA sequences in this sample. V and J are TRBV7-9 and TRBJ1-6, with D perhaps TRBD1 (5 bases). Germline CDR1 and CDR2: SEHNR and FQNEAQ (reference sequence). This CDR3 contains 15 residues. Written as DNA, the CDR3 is TGTGCCAGTAGCTTAGAAGGGGTCCGAAATTCACCCCTCCACTTT. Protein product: CASSLEGVRNSPLHF.

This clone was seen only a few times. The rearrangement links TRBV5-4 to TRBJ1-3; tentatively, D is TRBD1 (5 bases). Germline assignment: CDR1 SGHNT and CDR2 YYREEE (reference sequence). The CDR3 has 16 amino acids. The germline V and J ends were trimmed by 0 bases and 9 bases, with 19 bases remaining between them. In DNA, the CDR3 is TGTGCCAGCAGCTTGGGGGGACTTCACATTGAGGGCACCATATATTTT. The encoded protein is CASSLGGLHIEGTIYF.

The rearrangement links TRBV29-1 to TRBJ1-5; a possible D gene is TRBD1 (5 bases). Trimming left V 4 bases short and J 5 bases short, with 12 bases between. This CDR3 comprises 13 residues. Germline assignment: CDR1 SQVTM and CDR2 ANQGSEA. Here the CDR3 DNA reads TGCAGCGTTGCAACAGGACAACATCAGCCCCAGCATTTT. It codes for CSVATGQHQPQHF.